One TCR beta chain is described in this entry. Germline V gene sequence: CDR1 SGDLS, CDR2 YYNGEE. There are 15 residues in the CDR3. These data belong to a study of monozygotic twins with inflammatory bowel disease. The UMIs carried a 6-nucleotide sample barcode, and they were added by template switching. TCRdb re-called the 5' RACE reads and catalogs CDR3 proteins one per entry, DNA excluded. Reported are around 140,000 distinct CDR3 sequences; the ten largest clones contain more than 0.95%. The sequencing input was blood. The chain joins TRBV9 to TRBJ2-7. This TCR derives from a human donor with ulcerative colitis or Crohn's disease, or a healthy co-twin of an affected twin (not recorded which). This CDR3 reads CASSELHGGPSEQYF.